The table lists the clone carrying this TCR beta chain with a few counts. What was amplified from RNA transcripts were TCR beta CDR3 regions. Carried out on the TCR CDR3, a first-round RT-PCR used the HTBI primer set. TCRdb independently ran MiXCR on the multiplex PCR reads; one entry per CDR3 protein. Seen here are approximately 400,000 distinct CDR3 sequences, approximately 13% observed once, and the top ten hold around 20%. These patients, aged 18 to 65, had recently diagnosed hyperthyroidism lasting under 2 months. This sample was included in a study of T cells in Graves' hyperthyroidism and ophthalmopathy. The specimen was blood. The TCR was taken from a man younger than 40 with Graves' hyperthyroidism that later progressed to Graves' ophthalmopathy.

CDR3 sequence reads: CASSSPGLAYNEQFF. In DNA form, the CDR3 reads TGTGCCAGCAGTTCTCCGGGACTAGCGTACAATGAGCAGTTCTTC. The chain carries TRBV6-9 and TRBJ2-1; 10 bases fit TRBD2. With V trimmed by 4 bases and J by 4 bases, 4 bases remained unmatched. The length of the CDR3 is 15 residues. Germline loops: CDR1 MNHGY, CDR2 SVAAGI.